The rows below give T cell receptor beta chains drawn from one sample of a study of blood T cell repertoires in COVID-19. TCRdb's table, derived via immunoSEQ multiplex PCR, lists solely in-frame clones and lacks some. This table has more than 85,000 clones, approximately 84% appearing once. Specimen: peripheral blood. The receptor source for this set is a man between 65 and 85 years old with acute or convalescent COVID-19. The CDR3 runs from the conserved cysteine through the conserved F or W. A D gene is named only where the DNA matches it firmly. Clone size is given for some rows only: seen once, a few or many times, or a class if the clone is expanded.

V gene: TRBV2
D gene: -
J gene: TRBJ1-5
clone size: -
CDR3 protein: CASSEDWQPQHF
CDR3 DNA: TGTGCCAGCAGTGAAGACTGGCAGCCCCAGCATTTT

V gene: TRBV7-2
D gene: TRBD1
J gene: TRBJ1-4
clone size: -
CDR3 protein: CASSPNRGVATNEKLFF
CDR3 DNA: TGTGCCAGCAGCCCAAACAGGGGGGTCGCAACTAATGAAAAACTGTTTTTT

V gene: TRBV7-8
D gene: TRBD2
J gene: TRBJ2-3
clone size: -
CDR3 protein: CASGGLAGVDTQYF
CDR3 DNA: TGTGCCAGCGGGGGACTAGCGGGGGTAGATACGCAGTATTTT

V gene: TRBV7-8
D gene: -
J gene: TRBJ1-4
clone size: -
CDR3 protein: CASSLVGGGSYEKLFF
CDR3 DNA: TGTGCCAGCAGCTTAGTGGGGGGTGGGTCGTATGAAAAACTGTTTTTT

V gene: TRBV5-6
D gene: TRBD2
J gene: TRBJ2-7
clone size: -
CDR3 protein: CASSSTLAGGPYEQYF
CDR3 DNA: TGTGCCAGCAGCTCAACTCTAGCGGGGGGGCCGTACGAGCAGTACTTC

V gene: TRBV9
D gene: -
J gene: TRBJ1-6
clone size: -
CDR3 protein: CASSVRGSDSFNSPLHF
CDR3 DNA: TGTGCCAGCAGCGTAAGAGGGAGCGACTCGTTTAATTCACCCCTCCACTTT

V gene: TRBV7-9
D gene: TRBD1
J gene: TRBJ2-7
clone size: -
CDR3 protein: CASSLLGGTGGVYEQYF
CDR3 DNA: TGTGCCAGCAGCTTACTAGGTGGGACAGGGGGTGTCTACGAGCAGTACTTC

V gene: TRBV3-1/TRBV3-2
D gene: TRBD2
J gene: TRBJ2-1
clone size: -
CDR3 protein: CASSQVEERESNEQFF
CDR3 DNA: TGTGCCAGCAGCCAAGTAGAGGAGCGGGAGTCGAATGAGCAGTTCTTC

V gene: TRBV5-5
D gene: TRBD1
J gene: TRBJ1-6
clone size: -
CDR3 protein: CASGPGQGPRNSPLHF
CDR3 DNA: TGTGCCAGCGGCCCGGGACAGGGGCCAAGGAATTCACCCCTCCACTTT

V gene: TRBV19
D gene: TRBD1
J gene: TRBJ1-1
clone size: -
CDR3 protein: CASRAQTGDNTEAFF
CDR3 DNA: TGTGCCAGTAGGGCCCAGACAGGGGATAACACTGAAGCTTTCTTT

V gene: TRBV7-3
D gene: -
J gene: TRBJ1-4
clone size: -
CDR3 protein: CASSLVRATNEKLFF
CDR3 DNA: TGTGCCAGCAGCTTAGTCCGAGCAACTAATGAAAAACTGTTTTTT

V gene: TRBV5-6
D gene: -
J gene: TRBJ1-5
clone size: -
CDR3 protein: CASSLGGGADQPQHF
CDR3 DNA: TGTGCCAGCAGCTTGGGTGGGGGCGCGGATCAGCCCCAGCATTTT

V gene: TRBV6-5
D gene: -
J gene: TRBJ2-7
clone size: -
CDR3 protein: CASLPGGLTYEQYF
CDR3 DNA: TGTGCCAGCCTCCCCGGCGGACTTACCTACGAGCAGTACTTC

V gene: TRBV10-3
D gene: -
J gene: TRBJ1-2
clone size: -
CDR3 protein: CAISELGQANYGYTF
CDR3 DNA: TGTGCCATCAGTGAGCTGGGACAAGCAAATTATGGCTACACCTTC

V gene: TRBV28
D gene: TRBD2
J gene: TRBJ2-3
clone size: -
CDR3 protein: CASSLGLAGDTQYF
CDR3 DNA: TGTGCCAGCAGTTTAGGATTAGCGGGAGATACGCAGTATTTT

V gene: TRBV7-2
D gene: TRBD1
J gene: TRBJ1-2
clone size: -
CDR3 protein: CASSFSDTGQGQKGYTF
CDR3 DNA: TGTGCCAGCAGCTTTTCAGATACGGGACAGGGGCAAAAAGGCTACACCTTC

V gene: TRBV12-5
D gene: -
J gene: TRBJ2-5
clone size: -
CDR3 protein: CASQGNAETQYF
CDR3 DNA: TGTGCTAGTCAGGGGAACGCGGAGACCCAGTACTTC

V gene: TRBV5-4
D gene: TRBD1
J gene: TRBJ2-3
clone size: -
CDR3 protein: CASRGTGTDTQYF
CDR3 DNA: TGTGCCAGCAGGGGGACAGGCACAGATACGCAGTATTTT

V gene: TRBV9
D gene: TRBD1
J gene: TRBJ1-2
clone size: -
CDR3 protein: CASSVGQAYGYTF
CDR3 DNA: TGTGCCAGCAGCGTTGGACAGGCCTATGGCTACACCTTC

V gene: TRBV19
D gene: TRBD1
J gene: TRBJ1-5
clone size: -
CDR3 protein: CASTMGQGVQPQHF
CDR3 DNA: TGTGCCAGTACCATGGGACAGGGCGTTCAGCCCCAGCATTTT

V gene: TRBV6-1
D gene: -
J gene: TRBJ1-2
clone size: -
CDR3 protein: CASSERVGNNYGYTF
CDR3 DNA: TGTGCCAGCAGTGAGAGAGTCGGGAATAACTATGGCTACACCTTC

V gene: TRBV28
D gene: -
J gene: TRBJ2-1
clone size: -
CDR3 protein: CASSLFAGRNEQFF
CDR3 DNA: TGTGCCAGCAGTTTATTTGCGGGACGAAATGAGCAGTTCTTC

V gene: TRBV3-1/TRBV3-2
D gene: TRBD2
J gene: TRBJ2-1
clone size: -
CDR3 protein: CASSRREADNEQFF
CDR3 DNA: TGTGCCAGCAGCCGTCGGGAGGCTGACAATGAGCAGTTCTTC

V gene: TRBV27
D gene: TRBD1
J gene: TRBJ2-7
clone size: once
CDR3 protein: CASSFGTGTGLYEQYF
CDR3 DNA: TGTGCCAGCAGTTTTGGGACCGGGACAGGACTTTACGAGCAGTACTTC

V gene: TRBV4-1
D gene: TRBD2
J gene: TRBJ2-7
clone size: -
CDR3 protein: CASSQDSNVAGVNEQYF
CDR3 DNA: TGCGCCAGCAGCCAAGATAGTAATGTAGCGGGGGTGAACGAGCAGTACTTC

V gene: TRBV6-1
D gene: -
J gene: TRBJ2-7
clone size: once
CDR3 protein: CASSEGFNRIQGSEQYF
CDR3 DNA: TGTGCCAGCAGTGAAGGATTCAACCGGATACAGGGATCCGAGCAGTACTTC